The next 23 T cell receptor beta chains were all read from a single sample in a study of blood T cell repertoires in COVID-19. Profiled with immunoSEQ multiplex PCR; TCRdb holds only in-frame clones, not every one. The sample lists about 150,000 clones, more than 70% occurring once. Source material: peripheral blood. These receptors originate from a man aged 50 to 59 with active or convalescent COVID-19.

The chain recombines TRBV7-2 with TRBJ2-7; perhaps TRBD2 as D (5 bases). In germline, CDR1 is SGHTA, CDR2 FQGNSA. The CDR3 is 16 amino acids. Trimming left V 4 bases short and J 5 bases short, with 21 bases between. This CDR3 is CASSSSGRTFLDEQYF. CDR3 in DNA: TGTGCCAGCAGCTCCTCCGGACGGACTTTTTTGGACGAGCAGTACTTC.

The CDR3 DNA reads TGCAGCGTTGTTTTGCCACGGACAGGAAACACTGAAGCTTTCTTT. Protein sequence: CSVVLPRTGNTEAFF. The V gene is TRBV29-1, the J gene TRBJ1-1, with TRBD1 identical over 7 bases. The germline CDR1 and CDR2 sequences are SQVTM and ANQGSEA. Trimming cost V 4 bases and J 2 bases; bases outside gene matches: 10. The CDR3 has 15 residues.

The chain carries TRBV7-9 and TRBJ1-2, with D perhaps matching TRBD1 (6 bases). Germline-derived CDR1 and CDR2 are SEHNR and FQNEAQ (reference sequence). V shed 3 bases and J shed 1 base, with 9 bases lying between them. This CDR3 region has 14 residues. CDR3 in DNA: TGTGCCAGCAGCTTTTCAGGGGTTAACTATGGCTACACCTTC. Translation gives CASSFSGVNYGYTF.

The chain couples TRBV6-5 to TRBJ1-5, with TRBD1 matching over 9 bases. V lost 2 bases and J lost 9; bases outside the gene matches: 8. The CDR3 is 15 residues long. Germline values: CDR1 MNHEY, CDR2 SVGAGI. The CDR3 here is CASSYGRTGETPQHF. The CDR3 bases are TGTGCCAGCAGTTACGGCCGGACAGGGGAGACGCCCCAGCATTTT.

V usage is TRBV28 and J usage is TRBJ1-4, with D maybe TRBD1 (6 bases). CDR3 length: 14 amino acids. The V end lost 10 bases, the J end lost 5 bases, and 17 bases lay between the germline ends. Per the germline V gene, CDR1 is MDHEN and CDR2 is SYDVKM. This chain's CDR3 is CATASRGVNEKLFF. The CDR3 region has the DNA TGTGCCACCGCGAGCAGGGGAGTGAATGAAAAACTGTTTTTT.

This clone was observed once. The rearrangement links TRBV5-1 to TRBJ1-5; D remains unclear. Trimming shortened V by 0 bases and J by 0 bases, and 7 bases separated the two germline ends. This CDR3 comprises 15 residues. The germline CDR1 and CDR2 sequences are SGHRS and YFSETQ. The CDR3, as DNA: TGCGCCAGCAGCTTGGCTGGGCGTAGCAATCAGCCCCAGCATTTT. It encodes CASSLAGRSNQPQHF. The variable domain in full, with the rest retrieved from reference TRBV5-1 and TRBJ1-5, is KAGVTQTPRYLIKTRGQQVTLSCSPISGHRSVSWYQQTPGQGLQFLFEYFSETQRNKGNFPGRFSGRQFSNSRSEMNVSTLELGDSALYLCASSLAGRSNQPQHFGDGTRLSIL.

The chain recombines TRBV5-4 with TRBJ1-1; 9 bases line up with TRBD1. Germline loops: CDR1 SGHNT, CDR2 YYREEE (reference sequence). This CDR3 has 14 residues. The J segment lost 11 bases and the V segment lost 2 bases, leaving 10 bases of the junction unmatched. The CDR3 protein is CASSFQNRGRDAFF. DNA for the CDR3: TGTGCCAGCAGCTTTCAGAACAGGGGGCGCGACGCTTTCTTT.

This clone was recorded once. The chain joins TRBV30 to TRBJ2-3; a weak D match, TRBD2 (5 bases). CDR1 and CDR2 (germline): GTSNPN, SVGIG (reference sequence). This CDR3 region has 15 residues. Trimming left V 0 bases short and J 1 base short, with 11 bases between. This CDR3 is CAWSVLVGGTDTQYF. The CDR3 nucleotides are TGTGCCTGGAGTGTACTGGTGGGAGGCACAGATACGCAGTATTTT.

There are a few counts of this clone. The chain links TRBV10-3 to TRBJ2-1, with unresolved D. The germline V gene encodes CDR1 ENHRY and CDR2 SYGVKD. The V end lost 6 bases, the J end lost 0 bases, and 15 bases lay between the germline ends. CDR3 length: 16 amino acids. This CDR3 is CAIRVDSQSSYNEQFF. DNA for the CDR3: TGTGCCATCAGGGTAGACTCCCAGAGCTCCTACAATGAGCAGTTCTTC.

J is TRBJ2-7 and V is TRBV3-1 (or the pseudogene TRBV3-2), with TRBD2 identical over 12 bases. V was clipped by 5 bases and J by 6 bases; unmatched bases: 5. This CDR3 region has 14 residues. In germline, CDR1 is LGHDT, CDR2 YNNKEL (reference sequence). In DNA, the CDR3 is TGTGCCAGCAGCTCTAGCGGGGGGGCCGGCGAGCAGTACTTC. Its protein is CASSSSGGAGEQYF.

The V gene is TRBV7-2, the J gene TRBJ2-1; 11 bases align to TRBD2. Germline V CDR1 and CDR2: SGHTA, FQGNSA. CDR3 length: 16 amino acids. V was pared by 5 bases and J by 6 bases, with 9 bases of the junction left unmatched. The CDR3 spells CASSPSAGLAANEQFF. Written as DNA, the CDR3 is TGTGCCAGCAGCCCGTCCGCGGGACTAGCGGCCAATGAGCAGTTCTTC.

The chain links TRBV9 to TRBJ1-2; 10 nucleotides line up with TRBD1. CDR1 SGDLS and CDR2 YYNGEE come from the germline V gene. V shed 3 bases and J 5 bases; nucleotides not matched to a gene: 7. CDR3 length: 15 amino acids. The CDR3 protein is CASSDRTGGGYGYTF. The CDR3 nucleotides read TGTGCCAGCAGCGACCGGACAGGGGGTGGGTATGGCTACACCTTC. The whole variable domain, remainder taken from reference TRBV9 and TRBJ1-2, is DSGVTQTPKHLITATGQRVTLRCSPRSGDLSVYWYQQSLDQGLQFLIQYYNGEERAKGNILERFSAQQFPDLHSELNLSSLELGDSALYFCASSDRTGGGYGYTFGSGTRLTVV.

The genes are TRBV18 and TRBJ2-4; 8 nucleotides agree with TRBD2. Trimming took 0 bases from V and 7 from J; bases not matched to a gene: 14. CDR1 and CDR2 from the germline V gene are KGHSH and LQKENI. The CDR3 runs to 18 residues. CDR3 region: CASSPPTLAAARGNIQYF. The CDR3 DNA reads TGTGCCAGCTCACCACCGACACTAGCGGCGGCAAGGGGGAACATTCAGTACTTC. Together with reference TRBV18 and TRBJ2-4, the CDR3 gives the full variable domain: NAGVMQNPRHLVRRRGQEARLRCSPMKGHSHVYWYRQLPEEGLKFMVYLQKENIIDESGMPKERFSAEFPKEGPSILRIQQVVRGDSAAYFCASSPPTLAAARGNIQYFGAGTRLSVL.

The J gene is TRBJ1-1, the V gene TRBV10-3, with 9 bases identical to TRBD1. The junction had 4 bases not matched to a gene; V was cut back by 5 bases and J by 0 bases. Germline V gene data show CDR1 as ENHRY and CDR2 as SYGVKD. This CDR3 has 15 amino acids. CDR3 region: CAISRTGDLNTEAFF. CDR3 DNA: TGTGCCATCAGTAGGACAGGGGATTTGAACACTGAAGCTTTCTTT.

The rearrangement links TRBV18 to TRBJ2-1, with 9 bases aligning to TRBD2. Germline loops: CDR1 KGHSH, CDR2 LQKENI. CDR3 length equals 15 residues. J gave up 7 bases and V 1 base, and 5 bases lay outside the gene matches. The CDR3: CASSPRGTSLNEQFF. CDR3 sequence (DNA): TGTGCCAGCTCACCACGAGGGACTAGCCTAAATGAGCAGTTCTTC.

The chain carries TRBV5-1 and TRBJ2-7; no definite D call. Trimming stripped 1 base from V and 6 bases from J, with 11 bases between. The CDR3 extends over 13 amino acids. Germline assignment: CDR1 SGHRS and CDR2 YFSETQ. The CDR3 bases are TGCGCCAGCAGCTTGCTAGGAAGTGGCGAGCAGTACTTC. Its translation is CASSLLGSGEQYF. The whole variable domain, filled in from reference TRBV5-1 and TRBJ2-7, reads KAGVTQTPRYLIKTRGQQVTLSCSPISGHRSVSWYQQTPGQGLQFLFEYFSETQRNKGNFPGRFSGRQFSNSRSEMNVSTLELGDSALYLCASSLLGSGEQYFGPGTRLTVT.

The rearrangement uses TRBV11-3 and TRBJ2-2, with D hard to call. The CDR3 totals 14 residues. CDR1 is SGHNT, CDR2 YENEEA, per germline. V was trimmed by 1 base and J by 4 bases, leaving 7 bases between them. The CDR3 here is CASSLATGTGELFF. In nucleotides, the CDR3 is TGTGCCAGCAGCTTAGCGACGGGCACCGGGGAGCTGTTTTTT.

The chain joins TRBV9 to TRBJ2-1; 8 bases agree with TRBD2. In germline, CDR1 is SGDLS, CDR2 YYNGEE. The V segment lost 4 bases and the J segment 4 bases; nucleotides outside the gene matches: 7. CDR3 length equals 15 residues. CDR3 protein: CASSPPGGAYNEQFF. The CDR3 coding sequence is TGTGCCAGCAGCCCACCGGGGGGGGCATACAATGAGCAGTTCTTC.

This clone was counted ten times or more. This rearrangement joins TRBV11-3 to TRBJ2-1; 7 bases align to TRBD2. The germline V gene has CDR1 SGHNT and CDR2 YENEEA. The CDR3 consists of 14 residues. V was clipped by 5 bases and J by 3 bases; unmatched bases: 4. The CDR3 sequence is CASSIGTNYNEQFF. In nucleotides, the CDR3 is TGTGCCAGCAGCATCGGGACTAACTACAATGAGCAGTTCTTC.

This clone was detected only once. V gene TRBV5-4 combines with J gene TRBJ1-1, with a weak D call TRBD1 (5 bases). Between the trimmed V and J ends, which lost 1 base and 2 bases, there was a span of 9 bases. This CDR3 contains 14 residues. The V gene's germline CDR1 is SGHNT and CDR2 YYREEE (reference sequence). This CDR3 is CASSLRDYNTEAFF. The DNA for the CDR3 is TGTGCCAGCAGCTTGCGGGACTATAACACTGAAGCTTTCTTT. The variable domain in full, with the rest retrieved from reference TRBV5-4 and TRBJ1-1, is ETGVTQSPTHLIKTRGQQVTLRCSSQSGHNTVSWYQQALGQGPQFIFQYYREEENGRGNFPPRFSGLQFPNYSSELNVNALELDDSALYLCASSLRDYNTEAFFGQGTRLTVV.

This clone was detected only once. Here the CDR3 reads CASSPRVNNSPLHF. The CDR3 bases are TGCGCCAGCAGCCCCCGGGTGAATAATTCACCCCTCCACTTT. The genes are TRBV4-3 and TRBJ1-6; D unresolved. The V and J ends lost 4 bases and 5 bases respectively, with 9 bases between them. This CDR3 region has 14 residues. Germline values: CDR1 LGHNA, CDR2 YSLEER.

J is TRBJ1-3 and V is TRBV7-2, with no clear D. Trimming shortened V by 5 bases and J by 4 bases, and 12 bases separated the two germline ends. The CDR3 totals 14 residues. The germline V gene has CDR1 SGHTA and CDR2 FQGNSA. CDR3 sequence: CASSKDKLGNTIYF. DNA of the CDR3: TGTGCCAGCAGCAAAGACAAGTTGGGAAACACCATATATTTT. The full variable domain, completed using reference TRBV7-2 and TRBJ1-3, is GAGVSQSPSNKVTEKGKDVELRCDPISGHTALYWYRQSLGQGLEFLIYFQGNSAPDKSGLPSDRFSAERTGGSVSTLTIQRTQQEDSAVYLCASSKDKLGNTIYFGEGSWLTVV.

The chain recombines TRBV6-5 with TRBJ2-6; TRBD1 matches 7 bases. With V trimmed by 2 bases and J by 4 bases, 5 bases remained unmatched. This CDR3 contains 16 residues. Germline values: CDR1 MNHEY, CDR2 SVGAGI. The CDR3 spells CASSYTTGSGANVLTF. CDR3 sequence (DNA): TGTGCCAGCAGTTACACGACAGGGTCCGGGGCCAACGTCCTGACTTTC.